This T cell receptor (beta chain) was sequenced for a study of T cell repertoires in cytomegalovirus infection. Overall study: Signatures in public TCR beta sequences pointed to both CMV infection and matching HLA type.

Trimming stripped 5 bases from V and 11 bases from J, with 9 bases between. The CDR3 is 10 amino acids. Whole-study findings and limits: Public TCR beta family frequency separated CMV-and-HLA carriers, including in an independent cohort. HLA-C-restricted CMV-specific TCR beta clonotypes prevailed in the ex vivo response.

For this clonotype: Its matching antigen is unknown.

TCRdb redid the calling of the reads with MiXCR, one entry per CDR3 protein. The sample lists 150,000 to 200,000 distinct CDR3 sequences; about 15% were seen once. This receptor was taken from a human donor in good health (CMV status not recorded). Some clones in this sample may be carry-over from other donors' samples. The chain combines TRBV12-3 or TRBV12-4 with TRBJ1-1, with D hard to call. The source material was PBMCs. The DNA for the CDR3 is TGTGCCAGCAGTCGTGAGAGGGCTTTCTTT. This translates into CASSRERAFF.